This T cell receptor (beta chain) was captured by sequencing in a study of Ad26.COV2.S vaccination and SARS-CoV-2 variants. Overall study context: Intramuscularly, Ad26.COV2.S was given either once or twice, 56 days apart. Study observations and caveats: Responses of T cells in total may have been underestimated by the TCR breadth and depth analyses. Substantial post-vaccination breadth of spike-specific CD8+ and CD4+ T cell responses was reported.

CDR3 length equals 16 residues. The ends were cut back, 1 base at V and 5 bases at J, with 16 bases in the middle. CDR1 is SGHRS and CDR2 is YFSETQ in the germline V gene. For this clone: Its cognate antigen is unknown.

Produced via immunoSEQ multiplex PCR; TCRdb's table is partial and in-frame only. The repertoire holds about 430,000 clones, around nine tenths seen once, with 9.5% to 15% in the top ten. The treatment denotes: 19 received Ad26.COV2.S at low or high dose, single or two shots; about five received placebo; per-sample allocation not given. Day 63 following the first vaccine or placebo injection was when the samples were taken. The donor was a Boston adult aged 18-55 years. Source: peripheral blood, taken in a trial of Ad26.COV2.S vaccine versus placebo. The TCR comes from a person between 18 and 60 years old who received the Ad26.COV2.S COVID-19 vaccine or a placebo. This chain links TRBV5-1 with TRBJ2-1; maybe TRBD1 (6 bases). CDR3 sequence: CASSLTDRAGDNEQFF. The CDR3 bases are TGCGCCAGCAGCTTGACGGACAGAGCAGGGGACAATGAGCAGTTCTTC.